What follows are 2 T cell receptor beta chains derived from one specimen sequenced in a study of CD8 T cells in ankylosing spondylitis. General study results and limits: What appeared characteristic of ankylosing spondylitis blood was a TCR beta motif of under 10 highly homologous variants.

Antigens of these TCRs are unknown. TCRdb independently ran MiXCR on the 5' RACE reads; one entry per CDR3 protein. The profile covers roughly 450,000 distinct CDR3 sequences, with roughly a quarter appearing a single time and roughly 0.9% taken by the ten largest. The specimen was blood, either unsorted or a sorted T cell fraction (not recorded which). These receptors all come from a male donor with ankylosing spondylitis.

This clonotype was detected ten times or more. This chain joins TRBV29-1 and TRBJ2-1; D is unclear. CDR1 and CDR2 from the germline V gene are SQVTM and ANQGSEA. Trimming shortened V by 8 bases and J by 8 bases, and 22 bases separated the two germline ends. This CDR3 contains 14 residues. Here the CDR3 DNA reads TGCAGCACCCCTGGGAAGGGTGTGAGTGATGAGCAGTTCTTC. Its translation is CSTPGKGVSDEQFF.

This clonotype was picked up a small number of times. The chain couples TRBV19 to TRBJ1-5, with D tentatively TRBD1 (5 bases). CDR1 and CDR2 from the germline V gene are LNHDA and SQIVND (reference sequence). This CDR3 spans 15 amino acids. V lost 4 bases and J lost 1, with 11 bases in between. In DNA, the CDR3 is TGTGCCAGTAGTAGGTCGGGGGGAAGCAATCAGCCCCAGCATTTT. Translating it yields CASSRSGGSNQPQHF.